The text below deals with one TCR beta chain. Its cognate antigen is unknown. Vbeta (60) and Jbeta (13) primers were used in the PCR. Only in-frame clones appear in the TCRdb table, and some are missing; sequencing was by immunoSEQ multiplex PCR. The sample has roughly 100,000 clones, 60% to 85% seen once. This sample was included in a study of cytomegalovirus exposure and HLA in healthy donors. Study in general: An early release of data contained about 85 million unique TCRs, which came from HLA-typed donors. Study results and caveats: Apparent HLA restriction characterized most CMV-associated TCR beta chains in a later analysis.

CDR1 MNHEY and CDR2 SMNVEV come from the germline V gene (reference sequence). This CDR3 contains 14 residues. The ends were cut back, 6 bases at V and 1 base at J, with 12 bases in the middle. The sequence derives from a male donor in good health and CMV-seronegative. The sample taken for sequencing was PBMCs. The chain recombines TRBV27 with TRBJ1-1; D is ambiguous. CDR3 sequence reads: CASRPRLENTEAFF. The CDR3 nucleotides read TGTGCCAGCAGGCCTAGATTGGAGAACACTGAAGCTTTCTTT.